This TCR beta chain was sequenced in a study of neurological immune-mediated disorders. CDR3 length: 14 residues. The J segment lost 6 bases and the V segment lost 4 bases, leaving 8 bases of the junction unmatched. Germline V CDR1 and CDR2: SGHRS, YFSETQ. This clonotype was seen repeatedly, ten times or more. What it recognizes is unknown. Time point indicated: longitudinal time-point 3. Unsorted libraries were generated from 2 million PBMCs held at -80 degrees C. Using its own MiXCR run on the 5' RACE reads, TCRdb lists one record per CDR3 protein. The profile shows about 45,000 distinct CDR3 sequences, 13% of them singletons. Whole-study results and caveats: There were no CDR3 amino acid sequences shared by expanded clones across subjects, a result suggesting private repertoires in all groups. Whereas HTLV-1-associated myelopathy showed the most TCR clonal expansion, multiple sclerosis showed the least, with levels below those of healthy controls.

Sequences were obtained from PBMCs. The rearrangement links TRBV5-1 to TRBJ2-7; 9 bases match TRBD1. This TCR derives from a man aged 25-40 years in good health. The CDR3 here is CASSRTGDIVEQYF. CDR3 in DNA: TGCGCCAGCAGCCGGACAGGGGACATTGTCGAGCAGTACTTC.